This T cell receptor (beta chain) was captured in a study of patients and donors after allogeneic stem cell transplantation. V was cut by 6 bases and J by 7 bases, with 19 bases left in between. The CDR3 contains 15 residues. The germline V gene has CDR1 LNHDA and CDR2 SQIVND (reference sequence). TCRdb ran MiXCR on the RT-PCR reads and lists one entry per CDR3 protein. The top ten hold around 25% of the sample, which has 90,000 to 130,000 distinct CDR3 sequences, 35% to 45% seen once. Sample: blood, either unsorted or a sorted T cell fraction (not recorded which). The chain recombines TRBV19 with TRBJ1-5; D not certain. This clonotype was obtained from a human donor who was either an allogeneic HSCT recipient or a stem cell or donor lymphocyte infusion donor (not recorded which). It is not recorded whose cells these are; they may come from a transplant donor. The CDR3 region has the DNA TGTGCCAGTAGGGGTTTTCGCACGCCCCTGCAGCCCCAGCATTTT. Translating gives CASRGFRTPLQPQHF.